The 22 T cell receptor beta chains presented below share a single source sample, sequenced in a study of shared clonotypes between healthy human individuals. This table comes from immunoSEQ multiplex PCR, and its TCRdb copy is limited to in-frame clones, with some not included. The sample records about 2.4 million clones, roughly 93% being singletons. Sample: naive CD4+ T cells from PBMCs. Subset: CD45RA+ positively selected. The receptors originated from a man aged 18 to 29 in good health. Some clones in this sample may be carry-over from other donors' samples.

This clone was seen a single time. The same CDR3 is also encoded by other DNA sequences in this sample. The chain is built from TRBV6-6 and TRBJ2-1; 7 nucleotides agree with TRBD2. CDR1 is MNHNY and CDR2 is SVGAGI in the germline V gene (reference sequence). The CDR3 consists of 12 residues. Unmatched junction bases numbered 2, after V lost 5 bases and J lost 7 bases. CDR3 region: CASSPGGNEQFF. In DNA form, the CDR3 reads TGTGCCAGCAGTCCGGGGGGTAATGAGCAGTTCTTC.

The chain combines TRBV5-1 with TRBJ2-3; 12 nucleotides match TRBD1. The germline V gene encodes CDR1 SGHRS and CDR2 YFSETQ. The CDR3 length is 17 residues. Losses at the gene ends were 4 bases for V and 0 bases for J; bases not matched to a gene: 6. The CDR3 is CASSPGTGGESTDTQYF. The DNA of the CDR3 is TGCGCCAGCAGCCCAGGGACAGGGGGCGAGAGCACAGATACGCAGTATTTT.

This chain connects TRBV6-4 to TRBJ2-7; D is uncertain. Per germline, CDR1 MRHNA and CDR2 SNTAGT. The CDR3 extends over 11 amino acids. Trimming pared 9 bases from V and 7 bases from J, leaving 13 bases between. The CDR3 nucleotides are TGTGCCAGTCCGGTAGGGCCGGAGCAGTACTTC. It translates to CASPVGPEQYF.

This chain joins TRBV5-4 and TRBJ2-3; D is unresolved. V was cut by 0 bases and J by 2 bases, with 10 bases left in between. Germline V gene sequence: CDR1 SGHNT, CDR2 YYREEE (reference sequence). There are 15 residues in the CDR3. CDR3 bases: TGTGCCAGCAGCTTGGCGTTCACTACCACAGATACGCAGTATTTT. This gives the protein CASSLAFTTTDTQYF.

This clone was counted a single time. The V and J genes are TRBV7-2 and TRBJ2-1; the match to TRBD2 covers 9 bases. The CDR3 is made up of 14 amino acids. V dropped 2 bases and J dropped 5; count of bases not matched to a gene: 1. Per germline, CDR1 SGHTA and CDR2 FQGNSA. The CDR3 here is CASSLPSGNNEQFF. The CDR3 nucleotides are TGTGCCAGCAGCTTACCTAGCGGGAACAATGAGCAGTTCTTC.

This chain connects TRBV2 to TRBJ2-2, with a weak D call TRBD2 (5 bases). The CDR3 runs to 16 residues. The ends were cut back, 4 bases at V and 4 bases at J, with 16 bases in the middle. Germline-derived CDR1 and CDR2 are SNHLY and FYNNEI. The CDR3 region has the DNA TGTGCCAGCAGTGTTTATCGGAGGTCGGGCACCGGGGAGCTGTTTTTT. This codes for CASSVYRRSGTGELFF. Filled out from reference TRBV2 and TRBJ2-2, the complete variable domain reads EPEVTQTPSHQVTQMGQEVILRCVPISNHLYFYWYRQILGQKVEFLVSFYNNEISEKSEIFDDQFSVERPDGSNFTLKIRSTKLEDSAMYFCASSVYRRSGTGELFFGEGSRLTVL.

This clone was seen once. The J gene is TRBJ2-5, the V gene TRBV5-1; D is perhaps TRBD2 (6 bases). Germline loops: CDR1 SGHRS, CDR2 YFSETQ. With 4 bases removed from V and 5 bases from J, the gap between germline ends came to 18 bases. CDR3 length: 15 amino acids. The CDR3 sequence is CASSLLSGPRETQYF. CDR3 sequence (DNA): TGCGCCAGCAGCCTTCTTAGCGGACCACGGGAGACCCAGTACTTC. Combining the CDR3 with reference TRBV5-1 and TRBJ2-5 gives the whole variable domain KAGVTQTPRYLIKTRGQQVTLSCSPISGHRSVSWYQQTPGQGLQFLFEYFSETQRNKGNFPGRFSGRQFSNSRSEMNVSTLELGDSALYLCASSLLSGPRETQYFGPGTRLLVL.

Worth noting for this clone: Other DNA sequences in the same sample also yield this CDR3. As DNA, the CDR3 is TGCGCCAGCAGCTTGGTCGCAGACTACGAGCAGTACTTC. The encoded protein is CASSLVADYEQYF. This chain joins TRBV5-1 and TRBJ2-7; the D is unclear. There are 13 residues in the CDR3. V lost 0 bases and J lost 3, with 7 bases in between. Germline V gene sequence: CDR1 SGHRS, CDR2 YFSETQ.

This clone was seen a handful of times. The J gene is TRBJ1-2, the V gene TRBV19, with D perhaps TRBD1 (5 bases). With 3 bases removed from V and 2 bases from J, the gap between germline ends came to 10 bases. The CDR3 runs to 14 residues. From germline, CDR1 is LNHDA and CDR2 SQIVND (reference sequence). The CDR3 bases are TGTGCCAGTAGTATCGGGGGACGGAACTATGGCTACACCTTC. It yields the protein CASSIGGRNYGYTF.

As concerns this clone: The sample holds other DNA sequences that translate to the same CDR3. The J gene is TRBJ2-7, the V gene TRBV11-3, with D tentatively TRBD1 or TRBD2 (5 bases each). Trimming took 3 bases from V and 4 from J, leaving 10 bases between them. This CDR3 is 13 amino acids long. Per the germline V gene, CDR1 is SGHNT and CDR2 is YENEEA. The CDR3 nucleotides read TGTGCCAGCAGCTTTCGGGACGGGTACGAGCAGTACTTC. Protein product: CASSFRDGYEQYF.

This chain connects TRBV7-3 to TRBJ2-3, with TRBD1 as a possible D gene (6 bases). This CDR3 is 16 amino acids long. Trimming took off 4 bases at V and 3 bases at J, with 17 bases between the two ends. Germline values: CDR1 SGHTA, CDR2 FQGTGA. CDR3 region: CASSSNRVPGTDTQYF. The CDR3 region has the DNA TGTGCCAGCAGCTCGAACAGGGTCCCTGGGACAGATACGCAGTATTTT.

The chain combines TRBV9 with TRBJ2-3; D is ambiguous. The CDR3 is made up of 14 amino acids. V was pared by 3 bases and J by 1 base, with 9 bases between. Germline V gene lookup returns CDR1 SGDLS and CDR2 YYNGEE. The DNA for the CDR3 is TGTGCCAGCAGCGCCCGACCGGGCACAGATACGCAGTATTTT. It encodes CASSARPGTDTQYF.

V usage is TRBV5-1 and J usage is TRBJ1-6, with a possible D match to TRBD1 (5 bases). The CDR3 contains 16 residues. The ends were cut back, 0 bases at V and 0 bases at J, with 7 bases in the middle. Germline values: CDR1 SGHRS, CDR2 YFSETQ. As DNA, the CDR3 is TGCGCCAGCAGCTTGGCCGGGACCTCCTATAATTCACCCCTCCACTTT. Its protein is CASSLAGTSYNSPLHF.

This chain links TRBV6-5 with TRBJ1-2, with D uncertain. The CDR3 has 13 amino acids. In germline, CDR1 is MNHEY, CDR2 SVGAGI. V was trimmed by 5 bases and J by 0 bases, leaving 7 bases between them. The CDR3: CASSLSSNYGYTF. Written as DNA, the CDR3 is TGTGCCAGCAGTCTGAGCTCTAACTATGGCTACACCTTC.

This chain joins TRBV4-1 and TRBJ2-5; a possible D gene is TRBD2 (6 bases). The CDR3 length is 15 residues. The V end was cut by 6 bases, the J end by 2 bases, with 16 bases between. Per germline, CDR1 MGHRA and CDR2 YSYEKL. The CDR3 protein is CASSPEGLLQETQYF. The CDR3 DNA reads TGCGCCAGCAGTCCCGAGGGACTGCTACAAGAGACCCAGTACTTC.

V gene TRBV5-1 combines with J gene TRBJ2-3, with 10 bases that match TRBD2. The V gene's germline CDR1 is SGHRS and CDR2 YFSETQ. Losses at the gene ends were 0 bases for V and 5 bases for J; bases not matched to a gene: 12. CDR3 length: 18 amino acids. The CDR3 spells CASSLEPIQRLAGDTQYF. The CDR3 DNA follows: TGCGCCAGCAGCTTGGAGCCCATACAAAGACTAGCGGGAGATACGCAGTATTTT.

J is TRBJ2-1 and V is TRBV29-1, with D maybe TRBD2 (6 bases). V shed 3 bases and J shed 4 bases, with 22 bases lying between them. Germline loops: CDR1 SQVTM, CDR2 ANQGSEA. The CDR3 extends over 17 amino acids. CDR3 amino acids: CSVEVGGTTEGYNEQFF. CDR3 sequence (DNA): TGCAGCGTTGAGGTCGGTGGCACAACGGAGGGGTACAATGAGCAGTTCTTC.

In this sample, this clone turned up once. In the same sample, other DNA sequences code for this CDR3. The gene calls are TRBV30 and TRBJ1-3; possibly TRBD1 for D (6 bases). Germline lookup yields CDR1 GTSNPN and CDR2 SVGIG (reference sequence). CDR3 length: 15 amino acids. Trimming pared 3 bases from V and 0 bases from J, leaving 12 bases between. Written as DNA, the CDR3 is TGTGCCTGGAGACAGGGAACACACTCTGGAAACACCATATATTTT. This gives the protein CAWRQGTHSGNTIYF.

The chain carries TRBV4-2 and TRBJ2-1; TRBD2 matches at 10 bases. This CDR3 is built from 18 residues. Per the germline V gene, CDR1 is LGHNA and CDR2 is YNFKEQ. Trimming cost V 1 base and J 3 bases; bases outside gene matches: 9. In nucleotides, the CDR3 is TGTGCCAGCAGCCAAGGGGCTAGCGGGAGCCGCATCTACAATGAGCAGTTCTTC. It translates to CASSQGASGSRIYNEQFF.

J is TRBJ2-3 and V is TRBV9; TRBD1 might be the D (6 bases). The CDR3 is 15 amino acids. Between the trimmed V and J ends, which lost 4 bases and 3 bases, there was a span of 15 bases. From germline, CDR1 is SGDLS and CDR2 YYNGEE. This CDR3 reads CASSPSRQETDTQYF. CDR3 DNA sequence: TGTGCCAGCAGCCCTTCGCGACAGGAGACAGATACGCAGTATTTT.

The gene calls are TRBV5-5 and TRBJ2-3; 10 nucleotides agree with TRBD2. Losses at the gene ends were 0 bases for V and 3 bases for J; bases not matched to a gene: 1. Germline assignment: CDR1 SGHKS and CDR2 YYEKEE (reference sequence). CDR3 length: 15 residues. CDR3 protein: CASSLDSGGTDTQYF. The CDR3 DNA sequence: TGTGCCAGCAGCTTGGATAGCGGGGGGACAGATACGCAGTATTTT. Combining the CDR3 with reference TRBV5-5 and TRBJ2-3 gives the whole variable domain DAGVTQSPTHLIKTRGQQVTLRCSPISGHKSVSWYQQVLGQGPQFIFQYYEKEERGRGNFPDRFSARQFPNYSSELNVNALLLGDSALYLCASSLDSGGTDTQYFGPGTRLTVL.

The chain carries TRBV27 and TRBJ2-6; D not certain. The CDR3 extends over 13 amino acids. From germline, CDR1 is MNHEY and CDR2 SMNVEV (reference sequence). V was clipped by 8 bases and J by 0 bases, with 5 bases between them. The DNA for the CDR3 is TGTGCCAGCTGGGCCTCTGGGGCCAACGTCCTGACTTTC. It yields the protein CASWASGANVLTF.